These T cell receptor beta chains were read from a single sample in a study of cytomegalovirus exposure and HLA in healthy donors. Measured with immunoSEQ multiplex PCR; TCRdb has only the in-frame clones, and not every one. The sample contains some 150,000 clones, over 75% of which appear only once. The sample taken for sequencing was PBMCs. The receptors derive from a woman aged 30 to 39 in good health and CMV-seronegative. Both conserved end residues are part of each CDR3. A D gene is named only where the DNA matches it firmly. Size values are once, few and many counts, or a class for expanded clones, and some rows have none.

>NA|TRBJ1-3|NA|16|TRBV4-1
TGCGCCAGCAGCCAAGTGGTGAGTGGCTCTGGAAACACCATATATTTT
CASSQVVSGSGNTIYF
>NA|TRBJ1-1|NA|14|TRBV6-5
TGTGCCAGCAGTGCCGACAGACCGAACACTGAAGCTTTCTTT
CASSADRPNTEAFF
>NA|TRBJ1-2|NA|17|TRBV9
TGTGCCAGCAGCGAGGGGGGGGTAGGGTTAACTAACTATGGCTACACCTTC
CASSEGGVGLTNYGYTF
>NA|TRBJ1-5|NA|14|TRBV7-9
TGTGCCAGCAGCTGGGGAGGGACCAATCAGCCCCAGCATTTT
CASSWGGTNQPQHF
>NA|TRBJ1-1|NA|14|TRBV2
TGTGCCAGCAGTGAACTCTCCCGGTCCACTGAAGCTTTCTTT
CASSELSRSTEAFF
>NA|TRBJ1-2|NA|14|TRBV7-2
TGTGCCAGCAGCCCCCCCAGTACCTCTTTAGGCTACACCTTC
CASSPPSTSLGYTF
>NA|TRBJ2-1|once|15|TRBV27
TGTGCCAGCAGTTTATCTTATGCCGGGTTGGATGAGCAGTTCTTC
CASSLSYAGLDEQFF
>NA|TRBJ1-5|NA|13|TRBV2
TGTGCCAGCACGGTGTATAGCAATCAGCCCCAGCATTTT
CASTVYSNQPQHF
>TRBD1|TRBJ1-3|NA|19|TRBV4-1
TGCGCCAGCAGCCAGCGCCGGGACAGGGTGATCGAGTCCGTAACCACCATATATTTT
CASSQRRDRVIESVTTIYF
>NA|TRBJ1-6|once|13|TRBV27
TGTGCCAGCACAGTCTCCTATAATTCACCCCTCCACTTT
CASTVSYNSPLHF
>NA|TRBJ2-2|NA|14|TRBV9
TGTGCCAGCAGCGGGCCCCTAGACACCGGGGAGCTGTTTTTT
CASSGPLDTGELFF
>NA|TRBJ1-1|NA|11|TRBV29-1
TGCAGCGTTGGCGCGAACACTGAAGCTTTCTTT
CSVGANTEAFF
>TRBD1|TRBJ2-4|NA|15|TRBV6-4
TGTGCCAGCAGTGAGGGGACAGGGATTACAAACATTCAGTACTTC
CASSEGTGITNIQYF
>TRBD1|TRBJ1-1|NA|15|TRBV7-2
TGTGCCAGCAGCTTAGCGACAGGGAAGGCGACTGAAGCTTTCTTT
CASSLATGKATEAFF
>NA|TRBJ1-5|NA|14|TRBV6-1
TGTGCCAGCACCCGCTCCGGGGGTTATCAGCCCCAGCATTTT
CASTRSGGYQPQHF
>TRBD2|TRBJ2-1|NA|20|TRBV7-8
TGTGCCAGCAGCTCTCTGACTAGCGGGGGCACGTTGGGTTTTTCTAATGAGCAGTTCTTC
CASSSLTSGGTLGFSNEQFF
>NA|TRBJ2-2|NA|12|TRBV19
TGTGCCAGTAATTCCGGCACCGGGGAGCTGTTTTTT
CASNSGTGELFF
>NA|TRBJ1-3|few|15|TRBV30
TGTGCCTGGAGTCCGGCCTTAGGGGGGGCCAACACCATATATTTT
CAWSPALGGANTIYF
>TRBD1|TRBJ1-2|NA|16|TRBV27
TGTGCCAGCAGTGCTTCACCGGGACAGGTTAACTATGGCTACACCTTC
CASSASPGQVNYGYTF
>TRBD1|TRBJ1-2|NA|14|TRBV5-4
TGTGCCAGCAGCTTGGGACAGGGAACCTATGGCTACACCTTC
CASSLGQGTYGYTF